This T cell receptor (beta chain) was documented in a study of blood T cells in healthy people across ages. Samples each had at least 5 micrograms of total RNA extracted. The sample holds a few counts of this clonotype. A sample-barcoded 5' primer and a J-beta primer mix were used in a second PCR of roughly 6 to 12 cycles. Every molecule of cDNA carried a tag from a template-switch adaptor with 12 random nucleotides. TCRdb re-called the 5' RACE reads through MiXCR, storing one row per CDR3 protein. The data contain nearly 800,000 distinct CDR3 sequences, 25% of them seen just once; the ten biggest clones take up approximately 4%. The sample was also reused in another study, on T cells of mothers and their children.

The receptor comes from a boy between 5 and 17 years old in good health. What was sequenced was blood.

CDR3 coding DNA: TGCGCCAGCAGCTTGAGAGGGGCATCTAGCACAGATACGCAGTATTTT. Amino acids: CASSLRGASSTDTQYF. V is TRBV5-1 and J is TRBJ2-3; D possibly uses TRBD1 or TRBD2 (5 bases each). This CDR3 spans 16 amino acids. The germline gives CDR1 SGHRS, CDR2 YFSETQ. V lost 1 base and J lost 0, with 12 bases in between.